A selection of T cell receptor beta chains follows, all from one sample in a study of T cell repertoires in cytomegalovirus infection. TCRdb reprocessed the reads via MiXCR and lists one record per CDR3 protein. Here the sample spans about 250,000 distinct CDR3 sequences, roughly 6.5% being singletons. Specimen: PBMCs. Receptor source: a human donor in good health (CMV status not recorded). Some clones in this sample may be carry-over from other donors' samples. Each CDR3 is given with its conserved first and last residue. A D gene is named only where the DNA matches it firmly. Size tells how often a clone was seen (once, few, many) or the class of an expanded clone, and some rows leave it out.

D gene | J gene | clone size | V gene | CDR3 DNA | CDR3 protein
TRBD2 | TRBJ2-1 | many | TRBV6-4 | TGTGCCAGCAGTGACGTCCTAGCGGGGGGGAATGAGCAGTTCTTC | CASSDVLAGGNEQFF
- | TRBJ2-2 | many | TRBV25-1 | TGTGCCAGCAGTGAATATAAGGCAGCGAACACCGGGGAGCTGTTTTTT | CASSEYKAANTGELFF
TRBD2 | TRBJ2-5 | many | TRBV29-1 | TGCAGCGTCGCGCGGGGGGCGCAAGAGACCCAGTACTTC | CSVARGAQETQYF
- | TRBJ1-1 | many | TRBV7-8 | TGTGCCAGCAGTCTTCCGGGGGACACTGAAGCTTTCTTT | CASSLPGDTEAFF
TRBD1 | TRBJ1-2 | many | TRBV7-6 | TGTGCCAGCGCCCCGGGACAGAGGTATGGCTACACCTTC | CASAPGQRYGYTF
- | TRBJ1-6 | many | TRBV7-2 | TGTGCCAGCAGCTCGCAAGCACCTAATAATTCACCCCTCCACTTT | CASSSQAPNNSPLHF
- | TRBJ1-1 | many | TRBV7-9 | TGTGCCAGCAGCCCGAGCATTATGAACACTGAAGCTTTCTTT | CASSPSIMNTEAFF
- | TRBJ2-5 | many | TRBV19 | TGTGCCAGTAAGGGGCATGTATCGGCCCAGTACTTC | CASKGHVSAQYF
- | TRBJ1-1 | many | TRBV7-2 | TGTGCCAGCAGCTTAGCGAGAGGCACTGAAGCTTTCTTT | CASSLARGTEAFF
- | TRBJ2-3 | many | TRBV7-6 | TGTGCCAGCAGCTTAGGGGTCAGCGGGACAAGCACAGATACGCAGTATTTT | CASSLGVSGTSTDTQYF
- | TRBJ1-2 | many | TRBV7-9 | TGTGCCAGCAGCTTAGAGGACATCCTCCCCTATGGCTACACCTTC | CASSLEDILPYGYTF
TRBD1 | TRBJ2-1 | many | TRBV2 | TGTGCCAGCAGACCCGGGACAGGCCTCAATGAGCAGTTCTTC | CASRPGTGLNEQFF
- | TRBJ2-4 | many | TRBV6-6 | TGTGCCAGCAGTTACTTTCCAGGGTCGGGCAAAAACATTCAGTACTTC | CASSYFPGSGKNIQYF
- | TRBJ1-1 | many | TRBV6-2/TRBV6-3 | TGTGCCAGCAGTTACTCCGGACATTCGAACACTGAAGCTTTCTTT | CASSYSGHSNTEAFF
TRBD1 | TRBJ1-2 | many | TRBV20-1 | TGCAGTGCTAGCGCGGACAGGGTCTATGGCTACACCTTC | CSASADRVYGYTF
- | TRBJ1-2 | - | TRBV11-1 | TGTGCCAGCAGCCCCTCGGGCCTGTATGGCTACACCTTC | CASSPSGLYGYTF
- | TRBJ1-3 | many | TRBV7-2 | TGTGCCACCGCGGAGGGGATGGGTTCTGGAAACACCATATATTTT | CATAEGMGSGNTIYF
- | TRBJ1-5 | many | TRBV15 | TGTGCCACCAGCAGAATAAGGGGGGTAACCAGCAATCAGCCCCAGCATTTT | CATSRIRGVTSNQPQHF
TRBD1 | TRBJ2-1 | many | TRBV7-2 | TGTGCCAGCAGCTCCAACCCGGGACAGGGCAATGAGCAGTTCTTC | CASSSNPGQGNEQFF
- | TRBJ1-5 | many | TRBV2 | TGTGCCAGCAGTAGACAGGGCAATCAGCCCCAGCATTTT | CASSRQGNQPQHF
- | TRBJ1-1 | - | TRBV2 | TGTGCCAGCAGTCTCAGACAGTTTCTCACTGAAGCTTTCTTT | CASSLRQFLTEAFF
- | TRBJ1-1 | many | TRBV30 | TGTGCCTGGAGTGTACTCTATGCAGCTAGGATGAACACTGAAGCTTTCTTT | CAWSVLYAARMNTEAFF
TRBD1 | TRBJ1-1 | many | TRBV15 | TGTGCCACCAGCAGAGCTAGGGACAGAAATTTTGAAGCTTTCTTT | CATSRARDRNFEAFF
TRBD1 | TRBJ2-5 | many | TRBV6-6 | TGTGCCAGCAGTTCGGGACAGGTGACAGAGACCCAGTACTTC | CASSSGQVTETQYF
- | TRBJ1-1 | many | TRBV7-2 | TGTGCCAGCAGCTACAGGGCGGGGAACACTGAAGCTTTCTTT | CASSYRAGNTEAFF
- | TRBJ2-2 | many | TRBV29-1 | TGCAGCGTTGGGCGGAACACCGGGGAGCTGTTTTTT | CSVGRNTGELFF
TRBD2 | TRBJ2-1 | many | TRBV20-1 | TGCAGTGCTTTCCTAGCGGGGGGGAGCGTGCCGGGATTTAATGAGCAGTTCTTC | CSAFLAGGSVPGFNEQFF
TRBD1 | TRBJ1-1 | many | TRBV28 | TGTGCCAGCCACCCAGGGGGTATCACTGAAGCTTTCTTT | CASHPGGITEAFF
TRBD1 | TRBJ2-1 | - | TRBV10-3 | TGTGCCATCAGTGCGCAGGGGGCGAATGAGCAGTTCTTC | CAISAQGANEQFF
TRBD2 | TRBJ2-1 | many | TRBV20-1 | TGCAGTGCTAGTAGCGGGGGGGCTATTCATGAGCAGTTCTTC | CSASSGGAIHEQFF
TRBD2 | TRBJ2-1 | many | TRBV7-8 | TGTGCCAGCAGCAAGGGACTAGCGGAGACAAACAATGAGCAGTTCTTC | CASSKGLAETNNEQFF
- | TRBJ1-2 | many | TRBV20-1 | TGCAGTCTGGGGCAGGGCTATGGCTACACCTTC | CSLGQGYGYTF
- | TRBJ2-7 | - | TRBV7-9 | TGTGCCAGCAGCTTAGCGGTGACCGGAGGTGGAGACGAGCAGTACTTC | CASSLAVTGGGDEQYF
- | TRBJ1-6 | many | TRBV7-2 | TGTGCCACGCGAAAAGAATCACCCCTCCACTTT | CATRKESPLHF
- | TRBJ2-3 | many | TRBV6-2/TRBV6-3 | TGTGCCAGCAGAGGAGGGGGGGGCCGCACAGATACGCAGTATTTT | CASRGGGGRTDTQYF
- | TRBJ2-1 | many | TRBV29-1 | TGCAGCGTTGAAGTTCTACCAGCCGGCAATGAGCAGTTCTTC | CSVEVLPAGNEQFF
- | TRBJ2-7 | few | TRBV20-1 | TGCAGTGCCATACGGACACTCCCCTACGAGCAGTACTTC | CSAIRTLPYEQYF
- | TRBJ2-3 | few | TRBV20-1 | TGCAGTGCTAAGACAGGAATCACAGATACGCAGTATTTT | CSAKTGITDTQYF
TRBD1 | TRBJ1-5 | many | TRBV2 | TGTGCCAGCACATTGGACAGGGGGTTCTATAGCAATCAGCCCCAGCATTTT | CASTLDRGFYSNQPQHF
- | TRBJ1-1 | - | TRBV6-6 | TGTGCCAGCAGTTCCTATACAGGGAACACTGAAGCTTTCTTT | CASSSYTGNTEAFF
TRBD1 | TRBJ1-4 | few | TRBV6-5 | TGTGCCAGCAGTTACGACAGGGAGAGAAGAAAACTGTTTTTT | CASSYDRERRKLFF
- | TRBJ1-3 | few | TRBV7-9 | TGTGCCAGCAGTCCATACGGGCTAGAAAACACCATATATTTT | CASSPYGLENTIYF